The rows below give T cell receptor beta chains drawn from one sample of a study of T cells in localized non-small cell lung cancer. Profiling relied on immunoSEQ multiplex PCR, and the TCRdb table lists in-frame clones only, not all of them. The sample contains 75,000 to 95,000 clones, roughly 87% of which appear only once. Source: peripheral blood, taken before any cancer treatment. Every receptor here comes from a man aged 40 to 75 with stage I squamous cell lung carcinoma. CDR3s include the opening cysteine and the closing phenylalanine or tryptophan. The order of the fields is CDR3 length, V gene, D gene, J gene, clone size, CDR3 DNA, CDR3 protein. A D gene is named only where the DNA matches it firmly. Expanded clones get a size class; other rows say once, few or many, or leave the size out.

CDR3 length: 14
V gene: TRBV28
D gene: -
J gene: TRBJ1-5
clone size: -
CDR3 DNA: TGTGCCAGCAGTTTGGGGGGCGACAGGCAGCCCCAGCATTTT
CDR3 protein: CASSLGGDRQPQHF

CDR3 length: 15
V gene: TRBV2
D gene: TRBD2
J gene: TRBJ2-7
clone size: -
CDR3 DNA: TGTGCCAGCAGTCGCCGGGGGGGGCGAACCTACGAGCAGTACTTC
CDR3 protein: CASSRRGGRTYEQYF

CDR3 length: 13
V gene: TRBV5-1
D gene: -
J gene: TRBJ2-2
clone size: -
CDR3 DNA: TGCGCCAGCAGCTTCCTGGCCGCCGGGGAGCTGTTTTTT
CDR3 protein: CASSFLAAGELFF

CDR3 length: 16
V gene: TRBV5-4
D gene: -
J gene: TRBJ1-6
clone size: -
CDR3 DNA: TGTGCCAGCGGAATAATGCGGGGGAGGCATAATTCACCCCTCCACTTT
CDR3 protein: CASGIMRGRHNSPLHF

CDR3 length: 13
V gene: TRBV2
D gene: -
J gene: TRBJ1-5
clone size: -
CDR3 DNA: TGTGCCAGCAGCTTTTCCACTAATCAGCCCCAGCATTTT
CDR3 protein: CASSFSTNQPQHF

CDR3 length: 14
V gene: TRBV6-6
D gene: -
J gene: TRBJ1-5
clone size: -
CDR3 DNA: TGTGCCAGCAGTTACTTGGAGGGGAATCAGCCCCAGCATTTT
CDR3 protein: CASSYLEGNQPQHF

CDR3 length: 16
V gene: TRBV2
D gene: TRBD1
J gene: TRBJ1-1
clone size: -
CDR3 DNA: TGTGCCAGCAGGAACGAGGCAGGGGGCATTTTAACTGAAGCTTTCTTT
CDR3 protein: CASRNEAGGILTEAFF

CDR3 length: 13
V gene: TRBV6-5
D gene: TRBD1
J gene: TRBJ1-2
clone size: few
CDR3 DNA: TGTGCCAGCAGGGGTCCGACAGGGAGGGTCATCACCTTC
CDR3 protein: CASRGPTGRVITF

CDR3 length: 17
V gene: TRBV27
D gene: TRBD1
J gene: TRBJ2-7
clone size: -
CDR3 DNA: TGTGCCAGCAGGCTAAGACAGGGGCAATTGTTAACCTACGAGCAGTACTTC
CDR3 protein: CASRLRQGQLLTYEQYF

CDR3 length: 15
V gene: TRBV9
D gene: -
J gene: TRBJ1-1
clone size: -
CDR3 DNA: TGTGCCAGCAGCGTAGGGTCCCGTGGGTCCACTGAAGCTTTCTTT
CDR3 protein: CASSVGSRGSTEAFF

CDR3 length: 13
V gene: TRBV6-5
D gene: -
J gene: TRBJ1-1
clone size: -
CDR3 DNA: TGTGCCAGCGCGCGGGATGCCTTAAGGGAAGCTTTCTTT
CDR3 protein: CASARDALREAFF

CDR3 length: 17
V gene: TRBV7-9
D gene: -
J gene: TRBJ1-2
clone size: -
CDR3 DNA: TGTGCCAGCAGCTTAGTGAGGCCTAGTCGCCCTAACTATGGCTACACCTTC
CDR3 protein: CASSLVRPSRPNYGYTF

CDR3 length: 13
V gene: TRBV5-1
D gene: TRBD1
J gene: TRBJ1-5
clone size: few
CDR3 DNA: TGCGCCAGCAGCGTTACAGGGGAACAGCCCCAGCATTTT
CDR3 protein: CASSVTGEQPQHF

CDR3 length: 15
V gene: TRBV19
D gene: TRBD1
J gene: TRBJ1-2
clone size: -
CDR3 DNA: TGTGCCAGTAAACCGCGGACAGGGGGAGCGAATGGCTACACCTTC
CDR3 protein: CASKPRTGGANGYTF

CDR3 length: 13
V gene: TRBV5-1
D gene: -
J gene: TRBJ2-7
clone size: -
CDR3 DNA: TGCGCCAGCAGCTTGGGCCAGGTATACGAGCAGTACTTC
CDR3 protein: CASSLGQVYEQYF

CDR3 length: 14
V gene: TRBV7-2
D gene: -
J gene: TRBJ1-1
clone size: -
CDR3 DNA: TGTGCCAGCAGCTTAGTCAGGCAGAACACTGAAGCTTTCTTT
CDR3 protein: CASSLVRQNTEAFF

CDR3 length: 13
V gene: TRBV7-2
D gene: -
J gene: TRBJ2-3
clone size: -
CDR3 DNA: TGTGCCAGCAGCTTATTGAGGGCAGATACGCAGTATTTT
CDR3 protein: CASSLLRADTQYF

CDR3 length: 14
V gene: TRBV18
D gene: -
J gene: TRBJ1-4
clone size: -
CDR3 DNA: TGTGCCAGCTCACCAGCGTCTTTGAATGAAAAACTGTTTTTT
CDR3 protein: CASSPASLNEKLFF

CDR3 length: 15
V gene: TRBV6-5
D gene: TRBD2
J gene: TRBJ2-1
clone size: -
CDR3 DNA: TGTGCCAGCAGCTTACTAGCGGCACCCCACGATGAGCAGTTCTTC
CDR3 protein: CASSLLAAPHDEQFF

CDR3 length: 18
V gene: TRBV6-1
D gene: -
J gene: TRBJ2-6
clone size: -
CDR3 DNA: TGTGCCAGCAGAGAACGGGGGGCGCAACTCTCTGGGGCCAACGTCCTGACTTTC
CDR3 protein: CASRERGAQLSGANVLTF

CDR3 length: 14
V gene: TRBV9
D gene: TRBD1
J gene: TRBJ1-6
clone size: medium-sized
CDR3 DNA: TGTGCCAGCAGCATCGGACAGGGTAATTCACCCCTCCACTTT
CDR3 protein: CASSIGQGNSPLHF

CDR3 length: 15
V gene: TRBV4-1
D gene: -
J gene: TRBJ2-6
clone size: -
CDR3 DNA: TGCGCCAGCAGCCAGGGGAGCTCTGGGGCCAACGTCCTGACTTTC
CDR3 protein: CASSQGSSGANVLTF

CDR3 length: 15
V gene: TRBV18
D gene: -
J gene: TRBJ1-2
clone size: once
CDR3 DNA: TGTGCCAGCTCACTAGCTCTGGCAGGGCCCTATGGCTACACCTTC
CDR3 protein: CASSLALAGPYGYTF

CDR3 length: 13
V gene: TRBV18
D gene: TRBD1
J gene: TRBJ2-7
clone size: -
CDR3 DNA: TGTGCCAGCTCCGGGGACAGGGGTGCCGAGCAGTACTTC
CDR3 protein: CASSGDRGAEQYF

CDR3 length: 15
V gene: TRBV10-3
D gene: -
J gene: TRBJ1-5
clone size: -
CDR3 DNA: TGTGCCATCAGTGAGTCTGGAGCCTTGAATCAGCCCCAGCATTTT
CDR3 protein: CAISESGALNQPQHF

CDR3 length: 12
V gene: TRBV2
D gene: -
J gene: TRBJ2-2
clone size: -
CDR3 DNA: TGTGCCAGCAGTGACCACACCGGGGAGCTGTTTTTT
CDR3 protein: CASSDHTGELFF

CDR3 length: 13
V gene: TRBV5-1
D gene: -
J gene: TRBJ1-4
clone size: -
CDR3 DNA: TGCGCCAGCAGCTTGGGCAGCCAAGAAAAACTGTTTTTT
CDR3 protein: CASSLGSQEKLFF

CDR3 length: 14
V gene: TRBV11-2
D gene: TRBD1
J gene: TRBJ1-1
clone size: once
CDR3 DNA: TGTGCCAGCAGCTTCAGGACAGGGGACACTGAAGCTTTCTTT
CDR3 protein: CASSFRTGDTEAFF

CDR3 length: 15
V gene: TRBV5-4
D gene: TRBD2
J gene: TRBJ2-5
clone size: -
CDR3 DNA: TGTGCCAGCAGCCAAGGACTAGGGGTCCAAGAGACCCAGTACTTC
CDR3 protein: CASSQGLGVQETQYF

CDR3 length: 15
V gene: TRBV6-1
D gene: TRBD1
J gene: TRBJ2-2
clone size: -
CDR3 DNA: TGTGCCAGCAGTGCAATGGGACAGGGGGCCGGGGAGCTGTTTTTT
CDR3 protein: CASSAMGQGAGELFF

CDR3 length: 14
V gene: TRBV5-1
D gene: TRBD1
J gene: TRBJ2-7
clone size: -
CDR3 DNA: TGCGCCAGCAGCCCGGACAGGGGCTCCTACGAGCAGTACTTC
CDR3 protein: CASSPDRGSYEQYF

CDR3 length: 15
V gene: TRBV6-1
D gene: -
J gene: TRBJ2-3
clone size: -
CDR3 DNA: TGTGCCAGCAGTGTTAGTGCTGAAAGCACAGATACGCAGTATTTT
CDR3 protein: CASSVSAESTDTQYF

CDR3 length: 14
V gene: TRBV5-4
D gene: -
J gene: TRBJ2-7
clone size: -
CDR3 DNA: TGTGCCAGCAGCTGGGACCTAGGGAGGAACGAGCAGTACTTC
CDR3 protein: CASSWDLGRNEQYF

CDR3 length: 14
V gene: TRBV28
D gene: -
J gene: TRBJ1-5
clone size: -
CDR3 DNA: TGTGCCAGCAGTTTCGGCTCAGGGAGACAGCCCCAGCATTTT
CDR3 protein: CASSFGSGRQPQHF

CDR3 length: 13
V gene: TRBV7-8
D gene: -
J gene: TRBJ1-1
clone size: -
CDR3 DNA: TGTGCCAGCAGCCCCGGGCAGAACACTGAAGCTTTCTTT
CDR3 protein: CASSPGQNTEAFF

CDR3 length: 14
V gene: TRBV28
D gene: -
J gene: TRBJ1-2
clone size: -
CDR3 DNA: TGTGCCAGCAGGAGCGGACAGAATGACTATGGCTACACCTTC
CDR3 protein: CASRSGQNDYGYTF

CDR3 length: 17
V gene: TRBV5-1
D gene: TRBD2
J gene: TRBJ2-7
clone size: -
CDR3 DNA: TGCGCCAGCAGCCGTGGAGGGGAGGGCCCCTTCTCCTACGAGCAGTACTTC
CDR3 protein: CASSRGGEGPFSYEQYF

CDR3 length: 15
V gene: TRBV7-6
D gene: TRBD1
J gene: TRBJ1-1
clone size: -
CDR3 DNA: TGTGCCAGCAGCTTGGTGGGACAGGGGAACACTGAAGCTTTCTTT
CDR3 protein: CASSLVGQGNTEAFF

CDR3 length: 15
V gene: TRBV11-2
D gene: TRBD1
J gene: TRBJ1-5
clone size: -
CDR3 DNA: TGTGCCAGCAGCTTAGGGACAGGGCTCAATCAGCCCCAGCATTTT
CDR3 protein: CASSLGTGLNQPQHF

CDR3 length: 15
V gene: TRBV19
D gene: TRBD1
J gene: TRBJ1-2
clone size: -
CDR3 DNA: TGTGCCAGTACTCCGGCCGGGGGACAGCACTATGGCTACACCTTC
CDR3 protein: CASTPAGGQHYGYTF

CDR3 length: 12
V gene: TRBV27
D gene: -
J gene: TRBJ1-4
clone size: -
CDR3 DNA: TGTGCCAGTAGAACCGGGATAGAAAAACTGTTTTTT
CDR3 protein: CASRTGIEKLFF

CDR3 length: 13
V gene: TRBV29-1
D gene: -
J gene: TRBJ2-5
clone size: -
CDR3 DNA: TGCAGCGTTGAGACGGACGGCCCCGGGACCCAGTACTTC
CDR3 protein: CSVETDGPGTQYF

CDR3 length: 13
V gene: TRBV29-1
D gene: TRBD1
J gene: TRBJ1-3
clone size: -
CDR3 DNA: TGCAGCGGCGAAATCCGGGACAGGGGGACCATATATTTT
CDR3 protein: CSGEIRDRGTIYF

CDR3 length: 16
V gene: TRBV28
D gene: TRBD2
J gene: TRBJ2-1
clone size: -
CDR3 DNA: TGTGCCAGCAGTTTAGCGGGGGGCCCCTCCTACAATGAGCAGTTCTTC
CDR3 protein: CASSLAGGPSYNEQFF

CDR3 length: 15
V gene: TRBV4-1
D gene: TRBD1
J gene: TRBJ2-7
clone size: once
CDR3 DNA: TGCGCCAGCAGCCAGATACAGGGGGCGCCCTACGAGCAGTACTTC
CDR3 protein: CASSQIQGAPYEQYF

CDR3 length: 15
V gene: TRBV9
D gene: TRBD1
J gene: TRBJ1-2
clone size: -
CDR3 DNA: TGTGCCAGCAGCGATGGGGACAGGGGGCCTTATGGCTACACCTTC
CDR3 protein: CASSDGDRGPYGYTF

CDR3 length: 14
V gene: TRBV7-9
D gene: -
J gene: TRBJ1-1
clone size: -
CDR3 DNA: TGTGCCAGCAGCTTAGGTAGTGGGCCCTACCGAGCTTTCTTT
CDR3 protein: CASSLGSGPYRAFF

CDR3 length: 14
V gene: TRBV4-1
D gene: -
J gene: TRBJ1-1
clone size: once
CDR3 DNA: TGCGCCAGCAGCCTCGAAGGAGGGGCGGATGAAGCTTTCTTT
CDR3 protein: CASSLEGGADEAFF

CDR3 length: 14
V gene: TRBV5-1
D gene: -
J gene: TRBJ2-5
clone size: -
CDR3 DNA: TGCGCCAGCAGCTTGGAACGGTCAGGAGAGACCCAGTACTTC
CDR3 protein: CASSLERSGETQYF

CDR3 length: 13
V gene: TRBV19
D gene: TRBD1
J gene: TRBJ1-1
clone size: -
CDR3 DNA: TGTGCCAGTAGTCTCTGGGACAGAGCCCAAGCTTTCTTT
CDR3 protein: CASSLWDRAQAFF

CDR3 length: 13
V gene: TRBV6-5
D gene: TRBD1
J gene: TRBJ1-1
clone size: -
CDR3 DNA: TGTGCCAGCAGTTGGGACAGGGGCACTGAAGCTTTCTTT
CDR3 protein: CASSWDRGTEAFF

CDR3 length: 15
V gene: TRBV5-1
D gene: TRBD2
J gene: TRBJ2-5
clone size: -
CDR3 DNA: TGCGCCAGCAGCTTGTTCGGGGGGGCCCAAGAGACCCAGTACTTC
CDR3 protein: CASSLFGGAQETQYF

CDR3 length: 15
V gene: TRBV19
D gene: -
J gene: TRBJ2-3
clone size: -
CDR3 DNA: TGTGCCAGTAGTATTGATGGCAGGGCAACAGATACGCAGTATTTT
CDR3 protein: CASSIDGRATDTQYF